This T cell receptor (beta chain) was sequenced for a study of patients and donors after allogeneic stem cell transplantation. TCRdb reanalysed the RT-PCR reads using MiXCR and keeps one entry per CDR3 protein. The sample comprises some 200,000 distinct CDR3 sequences, 41% of which are singletons, and about 33% rests with the top ten. This clonotype was recorded a few times. Trimming took off 8 bases at V and 1 base at J, with 11 bases between the two ends. There are 13 residues in the CDR3. Per the germline V gene, CDR1 is LGHNA and CDR2 is YNFKEQ. This chain connects TRBV4-2 to TRBJ1-1; D gene ambiguous. This TCR came from a human donor who was either an allogeneic HSCT recipient or a stem cell or donor lymphocyte infusion donor (not recorded which). It is not recorded whose cells these are; they may come from a transplant donor. Input material: blood, either unsorted or a sorted T cell fraction (not recorded which). The CDR3: CASGEPANTEAFF. The CDR3 DNA reads TGTGCCAGCGGAGAGCCTGCGAACACTGAAGCTTTCTTT.